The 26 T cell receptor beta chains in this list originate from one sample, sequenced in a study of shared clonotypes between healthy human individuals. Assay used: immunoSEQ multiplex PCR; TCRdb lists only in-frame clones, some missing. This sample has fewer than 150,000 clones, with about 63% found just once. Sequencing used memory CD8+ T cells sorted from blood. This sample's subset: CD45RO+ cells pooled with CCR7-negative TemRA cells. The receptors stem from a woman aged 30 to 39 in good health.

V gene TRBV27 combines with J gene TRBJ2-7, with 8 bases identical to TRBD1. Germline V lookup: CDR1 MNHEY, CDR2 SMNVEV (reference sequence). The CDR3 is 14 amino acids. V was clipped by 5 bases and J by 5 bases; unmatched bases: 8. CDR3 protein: CASSRTGLVDEQYF. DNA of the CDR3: TGTGCCAGCAGTCGGACAGGGCTAGTTGACGAGCAGTACTTC.

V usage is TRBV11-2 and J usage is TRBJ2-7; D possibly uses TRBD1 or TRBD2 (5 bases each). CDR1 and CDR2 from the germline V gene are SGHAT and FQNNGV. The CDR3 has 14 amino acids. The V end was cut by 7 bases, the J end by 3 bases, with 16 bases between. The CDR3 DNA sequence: TGTGCCAGCACCTTGTCGGGACCGTTCTACGAGCAGTACTTC. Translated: CASTLSGPFYEQYF.

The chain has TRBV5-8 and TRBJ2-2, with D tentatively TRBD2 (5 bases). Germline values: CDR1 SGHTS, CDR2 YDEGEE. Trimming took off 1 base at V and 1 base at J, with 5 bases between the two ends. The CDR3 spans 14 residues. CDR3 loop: CASSLSGNTGELFF. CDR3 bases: TGTGCCAGCAGCTTGAGCGGGAACACCGGGGAGCTGTTTTTT.

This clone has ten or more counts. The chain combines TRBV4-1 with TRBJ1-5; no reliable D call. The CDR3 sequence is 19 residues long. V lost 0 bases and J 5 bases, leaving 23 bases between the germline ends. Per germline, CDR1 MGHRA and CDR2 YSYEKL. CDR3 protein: CASSQDHTLAGVGDQPQHF. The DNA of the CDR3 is TGCGCCAGCAGCCAAGACCACACATTAGCAGGTGTTGGAGATCAGCCCCAGCATTTT.

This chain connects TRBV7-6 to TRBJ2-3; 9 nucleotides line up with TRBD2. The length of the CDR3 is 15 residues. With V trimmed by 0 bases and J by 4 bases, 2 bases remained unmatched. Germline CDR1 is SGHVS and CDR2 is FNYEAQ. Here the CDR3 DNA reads TGTGCCAGCAGCTTAGCTAGCGGGAGCGCAGATACGCAGTATTTT. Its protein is CASSLASGSADTQYF.

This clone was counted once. CDR3 loop: CSVAPRAVNTGELFF. Written as DNA, the CDR3 is TGCAGCGTTGCCCCCAGGGCGGTGAACACCGGGGAGCTGTTTTTT. The chain has TRBV29-1 and TRBJ2-2, with D tentatively TRBD1 (5 bases). The CDR3 loop spans 15 amino acids. Trimming took off 4 bases at V and 1 base at J, with 13 bases between the two ends. Germline CDR1 and CDR2: SQVTM and ANQGSEA.

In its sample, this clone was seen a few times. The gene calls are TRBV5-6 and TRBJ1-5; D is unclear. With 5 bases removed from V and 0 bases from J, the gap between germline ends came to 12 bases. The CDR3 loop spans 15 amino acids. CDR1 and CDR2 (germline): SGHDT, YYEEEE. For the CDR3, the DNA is TGTGCCAGCAGTCCGGACTTGTATAGCAATCAGCCCCAGCATTTT. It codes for CASSPDLYSNQPQHF.

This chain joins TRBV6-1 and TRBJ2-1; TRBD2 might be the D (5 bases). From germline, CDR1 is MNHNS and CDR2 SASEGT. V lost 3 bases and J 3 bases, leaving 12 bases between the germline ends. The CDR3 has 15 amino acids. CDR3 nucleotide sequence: TGTGCCAGCAGTGACTCGGTCGGGGACTACAATGAGCAGTTCTTC. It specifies CASSDSVGDYNEQFF.

CDR3 residues: CASSEYGASPKNIQYF. The DNA of the CDR3 is TGTGCCAGCAGTGAATATGGTGCGTCCCCCAAAAACATTCAGTACTTC. This sequence joins TRBV6-1 and TRBJ2-4; D remains unclear. Germline V gene sequence: CDR1 MNHNS, CDR2 SASEGT. The CDR3 loop spans 16 amino acids. V was clipped by 2 bases and J by 2 bases, with 13 bases between them.

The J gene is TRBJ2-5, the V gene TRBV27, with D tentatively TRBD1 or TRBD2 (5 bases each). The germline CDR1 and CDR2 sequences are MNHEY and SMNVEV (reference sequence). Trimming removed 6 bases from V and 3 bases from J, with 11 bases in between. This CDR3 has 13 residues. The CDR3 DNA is TGTGCCAGCAGATCACTAGGGGAAGAGACCCAGTACTTC. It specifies CASRSLGEETQYF.

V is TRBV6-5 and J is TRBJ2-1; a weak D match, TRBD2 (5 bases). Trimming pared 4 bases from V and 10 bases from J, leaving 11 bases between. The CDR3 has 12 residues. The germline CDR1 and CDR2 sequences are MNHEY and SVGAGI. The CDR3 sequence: CASSSLAREQFF. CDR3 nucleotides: TGTGCCAGCAGTTCCCTAGCCCGCGAGCAGTTCTTC.

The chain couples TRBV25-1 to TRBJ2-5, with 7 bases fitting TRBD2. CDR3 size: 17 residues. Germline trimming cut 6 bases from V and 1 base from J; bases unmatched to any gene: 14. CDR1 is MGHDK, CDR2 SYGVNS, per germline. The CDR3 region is CASRNAPGGGGQETQYF. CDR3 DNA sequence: TGTGCCAGCAGGAATGCCCCGGGTGGGGGGGGCCAAGAGACCCAGTACTTC.

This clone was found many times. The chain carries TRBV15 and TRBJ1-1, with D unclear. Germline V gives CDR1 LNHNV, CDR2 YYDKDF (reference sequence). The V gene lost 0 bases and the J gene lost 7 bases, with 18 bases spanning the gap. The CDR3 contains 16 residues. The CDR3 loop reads CATSRDYNERSYEAFF. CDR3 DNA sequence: TGTGCCACCAGCAGAGATTATAACGAAAGGTCGTATGAAGCTTTCTTT.

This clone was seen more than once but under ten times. CDR3 sequence reads: CASGSGTHNEQFF. CDR3 DNA: TGTGCCAGCGGTAGCGGGACTCACAATGAGCAGTTCTTC. The chain uses TRBV27 and TRBJ2-1, with 8 bases lining up with TRBD2. The V gene's germline CDR1 is MNHEY and CDR2 SMNVEV (reference sequence). Trimming took 8 bases from V and 5 from J; bases not matched to a gene: 5. CDR3 length: 13 residues.

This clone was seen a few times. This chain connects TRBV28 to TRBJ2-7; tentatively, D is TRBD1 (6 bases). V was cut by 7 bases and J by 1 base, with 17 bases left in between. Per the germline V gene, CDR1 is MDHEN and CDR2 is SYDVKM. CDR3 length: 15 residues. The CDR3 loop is CASTMSPTGSYEQYF. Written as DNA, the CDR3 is TGTGCCAGCACGATGTCCCCCACAGGGTCCTACGAGCAGTACTTC.

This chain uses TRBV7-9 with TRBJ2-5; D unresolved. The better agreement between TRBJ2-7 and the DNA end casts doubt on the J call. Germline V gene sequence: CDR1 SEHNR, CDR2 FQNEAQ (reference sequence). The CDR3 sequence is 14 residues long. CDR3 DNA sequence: TGTGCCAGCAGCTTAGGGGCCAGCAACTACGAGCAGTACTTC. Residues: CASSLGASNYEQYF.

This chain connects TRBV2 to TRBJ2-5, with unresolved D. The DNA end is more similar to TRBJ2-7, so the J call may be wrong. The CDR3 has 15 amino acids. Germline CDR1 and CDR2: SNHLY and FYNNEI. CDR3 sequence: CASSDRVGGAYEQYF. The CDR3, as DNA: TGTGCCAGCAGTGATAGGGTGGGCGGAGCATACGAGCAGTACTTC.

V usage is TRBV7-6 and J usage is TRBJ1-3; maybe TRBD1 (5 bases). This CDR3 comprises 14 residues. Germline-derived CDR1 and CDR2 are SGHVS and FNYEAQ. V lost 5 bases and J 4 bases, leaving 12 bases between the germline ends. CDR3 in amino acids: CASSAQGYGNTIYF. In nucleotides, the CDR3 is TGTGCCAGCAGCGCCCAGGGTTACGGAAACACCATATATTTT.

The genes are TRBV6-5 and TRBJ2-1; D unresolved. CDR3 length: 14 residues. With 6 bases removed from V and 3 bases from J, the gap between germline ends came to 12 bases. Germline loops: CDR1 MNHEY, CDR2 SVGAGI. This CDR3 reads CASRPSVSYNEQFF. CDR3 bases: TGTGCCAGCAGACCCTCCGTGAGCTACAATGAGCAGTTCTTC.

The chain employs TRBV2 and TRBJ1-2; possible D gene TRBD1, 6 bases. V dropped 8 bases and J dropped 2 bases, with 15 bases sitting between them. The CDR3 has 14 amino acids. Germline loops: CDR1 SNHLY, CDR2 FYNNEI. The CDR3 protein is CASLRRGGNYGYTF. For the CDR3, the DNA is TGTGCCAGCTTACGAAGGGGGGGGAACTATGGCTACACCTTC. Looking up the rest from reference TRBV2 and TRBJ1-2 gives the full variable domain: EPEVTQTPSHQVTQMGQEVILRCVPISNHLYFYWYRQILGQKVEFLVSFYNNEISEKSEIFDDQFSVERPDGSNFTLKIRSTKLEDSAMYFCASLRRGGNYGYTFGSGTRLTVV.

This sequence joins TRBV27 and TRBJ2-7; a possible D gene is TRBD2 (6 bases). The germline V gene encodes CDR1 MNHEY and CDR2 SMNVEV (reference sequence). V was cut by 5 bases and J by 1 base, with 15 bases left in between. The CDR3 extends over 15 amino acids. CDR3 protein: CASSAQWTKSYEQYF. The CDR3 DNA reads TGTGCCAGCAGTGCGCAATGGACTAAATCCTACGAGCAGTACTTC.

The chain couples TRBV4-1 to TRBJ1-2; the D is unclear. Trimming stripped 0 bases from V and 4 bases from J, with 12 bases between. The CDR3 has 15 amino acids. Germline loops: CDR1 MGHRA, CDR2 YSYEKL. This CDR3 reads CASSQDGWNSYGYTF. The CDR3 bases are TGCGCCAGCAGCCAAGACGGGTGGAACTCCTATGGCTACACCTTC.

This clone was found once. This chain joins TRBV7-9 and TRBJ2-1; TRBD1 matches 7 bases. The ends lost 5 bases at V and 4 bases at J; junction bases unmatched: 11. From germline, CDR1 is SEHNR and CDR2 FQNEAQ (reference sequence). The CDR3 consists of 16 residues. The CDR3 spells CASSAPGTATYNEQFF. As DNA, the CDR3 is TGTGCCAGCAGCGCCCCGGGGACAGCTACATACAATGAGCAGTTCTTC.

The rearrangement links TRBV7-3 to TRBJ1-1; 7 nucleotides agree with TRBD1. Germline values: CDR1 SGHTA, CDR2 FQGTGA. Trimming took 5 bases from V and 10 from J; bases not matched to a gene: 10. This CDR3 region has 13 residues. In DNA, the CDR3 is TGTGCCAGCAGCGCTACCGGACCAGGGGGAGCTTTCTTT. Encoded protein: CASSATGPGGAFF.

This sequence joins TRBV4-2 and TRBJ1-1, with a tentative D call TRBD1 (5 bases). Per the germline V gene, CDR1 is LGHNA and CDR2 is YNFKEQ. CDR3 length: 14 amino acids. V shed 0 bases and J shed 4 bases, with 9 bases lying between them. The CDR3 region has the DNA TGTGCCAGCAGCCAAGAATGGGGGGGCACTGAAGCTTTCTTT. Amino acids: CASSQEWGGTEAFF.

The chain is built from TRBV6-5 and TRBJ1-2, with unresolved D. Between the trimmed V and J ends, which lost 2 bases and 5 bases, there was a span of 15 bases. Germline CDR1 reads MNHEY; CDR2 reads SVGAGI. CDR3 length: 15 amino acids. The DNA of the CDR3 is TGTGCCAGCAGTTACCGGGTGGCCATGGGGTATGGCTACACCTTC. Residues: CASSYRVAMGYGYTF.